This T cell receptor (beta chain) originates from a study of CD8+ T cells in alopecia areata. Per germline, CDR1 SGHTA and CDR2 FQGNSA. The V and J ends lost 6 bases and 4 bases respectively, with 9 bases between them. The CDR3 is 13 amino acids. Findings and caveats of the study: Sequenced scalp T cells also include alphabeta T cells resident in normal skin.

This clone occurred a few times. What it recognizes is unknown. Treatment defined: oral pan-JAK inhibitor, 5-10 mg twice daily. Sequencing relied on a cDNA template that was reverse transcribed from extracted RNA. The table came from immunoSEQ multiplex PCR; TCRdb's copy has only in-frame clones and leaves some out. The sample has 270,000 or so clones, 58% seen once. The chain has TRBV7-2 and TRBJ2-2, with a possible D match to TRBD2 (5 bases). The origin of this receptor is a human donor with alopecia areata. Here the sequenced sample was CD4+ T cells sorted from blood, taken at week 24, from a patient treated with tofacitinib. The CDR3 bases are TGTGCCAGCAGTAGCGTCGTCACCGGGGAGCTGTTTTTT. Protein sequence: CASSSVVTGELFF. Full variable domain (remainder filled in from reference TRBV7-2 and TRBJ2-2): GAGVSQSPSNKVTEKGKDVELRCDPISGHTALYWYRQSLGQGLEFLIYFQGNSAPDKSGLPSDRFSAERTGGSVSTLTIQRTQQEDSAVYLCASSSVVTGELFFGEGSRLTVL.